Listed below are T cell receptor beta chains from one sample, sequenced in a study of blood T cell repertoires in COVID-19. Data came from immunoSEQ multiplex PCR; TCRdb stores just in-frame clones and leaves some out. The sample gives about 250,000 clones, around 90% of which show up once; around 2.3% is in the top ten. The sample taken for sequencing was peripheral blood. These receptors all come from an older woman with COVID-19, enrolled during active disease. CDR3s include the opening cysteine and the closing phenylalanine or tryptophan. A D gene is named only where the DNA matches it firmly. A row's size may be missing; if present it is once, few, many or a size class.

CDR3,DNA,J,size,V,D
CASSASGVTDTQYF,TGTGCCAGCAGTGCTAGCGGGGTCACAGATACGCAGTATTTT,TRBJ2-3,.,TRBV2,TRBD2
CASRNRDRDSPLHF,TGTGCCAGCAGAAACCGGGACAGGGATTCACCCCTCCACTTT,TRBJ1-6,once,TRBV6-5,TRBD1
CASSDDRGLGGNTIYF,TGTGCCAGCAGTGATGACAGGGGGTTGGGTGGAAACACCATATATTTT,TRBJ1-3,few,TRBV6-1,TRBD1
CASSANRGWVRGNEKLFF,TGCGCCAGCAGCGCTAACAGGGGGTGGGTTCGTGGTAATGAAAAACTGTTTTTT,TRBJ1-4,.,TRBV4-3,TRBD1
CASSSDSANEKLFF,TGTGCCAGCAGCTCGGACAGCGCGAATGAAAAACTGTTTTTT,TRBJ1-4,.,TRBV11-2,.
CASSRLARETQYF,TGTGCCAGCAGCAGACTAGCGCGGGAGACCCAGTACTTC,TRBJ2-5,.,TRBV27,TRBD2
CASSKGTHRFSNQPQHF,TGTGCCAGCAGCAAAGGGACCCACAGGTTTAGCAATCAGCCCCAGCATTTT,TRBJ1-5,.,TRBV21-1,.
CASSFNRVKNSPLHF,TGTGCCAGCAGTTTCAACAGGGTGAAGAATTCACCCCTCCACTTT,TRBJ1-6,once,TRBV6-9,.
CASSDTGGRAGYTF,TGTGCCAGCAGCGATACAGGGGGCCGGGCTGGCTACACCTTC,TRBJ1-2,.,TRBV6-2/TRBV6-3,TRBD1
CASSLGGQASSGANVLTF,TGCGCCAGCAGCCTGGGGGGACAGGCGAGCTCTGGGGCCAACGTCCTGACTTTC,TRBJ2-6,once,TRBV5-1,TRBD1
CASSLGVRAFF,TGTGCCAGCAGCCTAGGAGTTCGGGCTTTCTTT,TRBJ1-1,.,TRBV7-2,.
CASSDRYSGNTIYF,TGTGCCAGCAGTGATCGGTACTCTGGAAACACCATATATTTT,TRBJ1-3,.,TRBV25-1,.
CAISKTGGDTEAFF,TGTGCCATCAGCAAGACAGGGGGCGACACTGAAGCTTTCTTT,TRBJ1-1,.,TRBV10-3,TRBD1
CASSSPRGQYNSPLHF,TGTGCCAGCAGTTCTCCCCGGGGACAATATAATTCACCCCTCCACTTT,TRBJ1-6,.,TRBV7-9,.
CASSLDGGVTDTQYF,TGTGCCAGCAGCTTGGACGGGGGAGTCACAGATACGCAGTATTTT,TRBJ2-3,.,TRBV7-6,.
CASSQVLWGNTEAFF,TGTGCCAGCAGCCAAGTTCTCTGGGGCAACACTGAAGCTTTCTTT,TRBJ1-1,.,TRBV3-1/TRBV3-2,.
CASSYSADPGGKLFF,TGTGCCAGCAGTTACTCGGCCGACCCAGGGGGAAAACTGTTTTTT,TRBJ1-4,.,TRBV6-5,TRBD1
CASSQVFGEKLFF,TGTGCCAGCAGCCAAGTATTCGGTGAAAAACTGTTTTTT,TRBJ1-4,.,TRBV4-2,.
CASSAGVGNTIYF,TGTGCCAGCAGCGCGGGGGTTGGAAACACCATATATTTT,TRBJ1-3,few,TRBV9,.
CASTSRWESDSNQPQHF,TGTGCCAGCACCTCGAGGTGGGAGTCCGATAGCAATCAGCCCCAGCATTTT,TRBJ1-5,once,TRBV7-4,.
CASSLTDRAYGYTF,TGTGCCAGCAGCTTAACGGACAGGGCCTATGGCTACACCTTC,TRBJ1-2,few,TRBV5-6,TRBD1
CATSRGGRDYGYTF,TGTGCCACCAGCAGAGGCGGCAGGGACTATGGCTACACCTTC,TRBJ1-2,.,TRBV15,.
CASSRTGGGQPQHF,TGTGCCAGCAGCCGGACAGGGGGCGGTCAGCCCCAGCATTTT,TRBJ1-5,.,TRBV7-2,TRBD1
CASSAWGGTDTQYF,TGTGCCAGCAGTGCTTGGGGGGGCACAGATACGCAGTATTTT,TRBJ2-3,.,TRBV27,.
CASSHRRTNEKLFF,TGTGCCAGCAGCCACAGAAGAACTAATGAAAAACTGTTTTTT,TRBJ1-4,.,TRBV3-1/TRBV3-2,.
CAWADRTNYGYTF,TGTGCCTGGGCGGACAGGACTAACTATGGCTACACCTTC,TRBJ1-2,.,TRBV30,TRBD1
CASTQGDRPGNTIYF,TGTGCCAGCACCCAAGGAGACAGGCCTGGAAACACCATATATTTT,TRBJ1-3,once,TRBV3-1/TRBV3-2,.
CASSSGSGETQYF,TGTGCCAGCAGCAGCGGGTCCGGGGAGACCCAGTACTTC,TRBJ2-5,.,TRBV5-4,.
CATSRDTGPYNEQFF,TGTGCCACCAGCAGAGATACCGGTCCCTACAATGAGCAGTTCTTC,TRBJ2-1,.,TRBV15,.
CASSRPGQKLFF,TGTGCCAGTAGTAGGCCAGGGCAGAAACTGTTTTTT,TRBJ1-4,.,TRBV19,.
CASSFLRRDRDPPYEQYF,TGTGCCAGCAGTTTTCTTAGACGGGACAGGGACCCCCCCTACGAGCAGTACTTC,TRBJ2-7,once,TRBV27,TRBD1
CAWIPRARPFTDTQYF,TGTGCCTGGATCCCCCGAGCCAGGCCGTTCACAGATACGCAGTATTTT,TRBJ2-3,.,TRBV30,.
CASTPSWGDQPQHF,TGCGCCAGCACCCCTTCATGGGGGGACCAGCCCCAGCATTTT,TRBJ1-5,.,TRBV4-1,.
CASSDTGEAWGYTF,TGTGCCAGCAGCGATACAGGGGAGGCTTGGGGCTACACCTTC,TRBJ1-2,.,TRBV9,TRBD1
CASSADRGLSPLHF,TGTGCCAGCAGCGCCGACAGGGGGCTATCACCCCTCCACTTT,TRBJ1-6,.,TRBV2,TRBD1
CASSLAPRDTQYF,TGTGCCAGCAGCTTAGCGCCGAGAGATACGCAGTATTTT,TRBJ2-3,.,TRBV7-2,.
CAGRREYEEQYF,TGTGCCGGCCGAAGGGAGTATGAGGAGCAGTACTTC,TRBJ2-7,.,TRBV2,.
CASSVAGSNTGELFF,TGTGCCAGCAGCGTAGCAGGGTCGAACACCGGGGAGCTGTTTTTT,TRBJ2-2,.,TRBV9,.
CASSLDAGGYTF,TGCGCCAGCAGCTTGGACGCGGGTGGCTACACCTTC,TRBJ1-2,few,TRBV5-1,.
CSARLGNTIYF,TGCAGTGCTAGACTTGGAAACACCATATATTTT,TRBJ1-3,once,TRBV20-1,.
CASSPNGQGNYGYTF,TGCGCCAGCAGCCCGAACGGACAGGGGAACTATGGCTACACCTTC,TRBJ1-2,.,TRBV4-3,TRBD1
CASSLNRGNQPQHF,TGTGCCAGCAGTTTAAACAGGGGCAATCAGCCCCAGCATTTT,TRBJ1-5,.,TRBV6-6,.
CASSRSSGSQETQYF,TGTGCCAGCAGTCGAAGCTCGGGGAGCCAAGAGACCCAGTACTTC,TRBJ2-5,.,TRBV7-3,.
CASSQENRGFGYTF,TGCGCCAGCAGCCAAGAAAACAGGGGGTTTGGCTACACCTTC,TRBJ1-2,.,TRBV4-1,TRBD1